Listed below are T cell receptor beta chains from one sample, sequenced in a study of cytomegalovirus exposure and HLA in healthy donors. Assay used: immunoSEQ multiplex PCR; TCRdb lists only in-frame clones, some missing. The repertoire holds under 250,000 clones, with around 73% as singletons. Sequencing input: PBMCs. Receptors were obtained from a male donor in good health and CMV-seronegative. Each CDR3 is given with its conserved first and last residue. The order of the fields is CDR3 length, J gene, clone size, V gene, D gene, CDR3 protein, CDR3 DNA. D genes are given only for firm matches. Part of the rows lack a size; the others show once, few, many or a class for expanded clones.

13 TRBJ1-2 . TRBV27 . CASRPPGNYGYTF TGTGCCAGCAGGCCGCCGGGGAACTATGGCTACACCTTC
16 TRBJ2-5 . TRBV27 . CASSLYAGPQEETQYF TGTGCCAGCAGTTTATACGCAGGGCCACAGGAAGAGACCCAGTACTTC
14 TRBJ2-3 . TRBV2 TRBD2 CAAGRTSETDTQYF TGTGCCGCCGGCCGGACTAGCGAGACAGATACGCAGTATTTT
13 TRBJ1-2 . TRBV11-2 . CASSLGRVYGYTF TGTGCCAGCAGCTTAGGCAGGGTGTATGGCTACACCTTC
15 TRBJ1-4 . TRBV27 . CASSPGQQLGEKLFF TGTGCCAGCAGTCCCGGACAGCAACTAGGGGAAAAACTGTTTTTT
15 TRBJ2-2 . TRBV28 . CASSLYAGVTGELFF TGTGCCAGCAGTTTATACGCAGGGGTCACCGGGGAGCTGTTTTTT
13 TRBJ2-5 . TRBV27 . CASKGQGGETQYF TGTGCCAGCAAGGGCCAAGGAGGGGAGACCCAGTACTTC
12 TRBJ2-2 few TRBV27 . CASSFQAGELFF TGTGCCAGCAGTTTTCAGGCCGGGGAGCTGTTTTTT
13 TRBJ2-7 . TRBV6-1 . CASRWTEAYEQYF TGTGCCAGCAGATGGACAGAAGCCTACGAGCAGTACTTC
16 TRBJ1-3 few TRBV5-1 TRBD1 CASSRGQGTPGNTIYF TGCGCCAGCAGCCGGGGACAGGGCACACCTGGAAACACCATATATTTT
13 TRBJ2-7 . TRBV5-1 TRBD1 CASRRQGTYEQYF TGCGCCAGCAGACGACAGGGCACCTACGAGCAGTACTTC
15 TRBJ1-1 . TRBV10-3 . CAISEIPDSSTEAFF TGTGCCATCAGTGAGATTCCGGACAGCAGCACTGAAGCTTTCTTT
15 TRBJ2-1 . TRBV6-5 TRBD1 CASSSRTGGYNEQFF TGTGCCAGCTCTTCGAGGACAGGGGGTTACAATGAGCAGTTCTTC
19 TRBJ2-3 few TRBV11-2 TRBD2 CASSTIRTSGSKETDTQYF TGTGCCAGCAGCACTATAAGGACTAGCGGGAGTAAAGAGACAGATACGCAGTATTTT
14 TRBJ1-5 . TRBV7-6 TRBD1 CASSSDRGNQPQHF TGTGCCAGCAGCTCGGACAGGGGGAATCAGCCCCAGCATTTT
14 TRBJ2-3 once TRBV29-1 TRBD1 CSLKQGVSTDTQYF TGCAGCTTAAAACAGGGGGTCAGCACAGATACGCAGTATTTT
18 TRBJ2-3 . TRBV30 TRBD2 CAWSGLSGRGTSTDTQYF TGTGCCTGGAGTGGACTTAGCGGGAGGGGGACTAGCACAGATACGCAGTATTTT
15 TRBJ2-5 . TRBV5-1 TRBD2 CASSLASGLQETQYF TGCGCCAGCAGCTTAGCTAGCGGTTTACAAGAGACCCAGTACTTC
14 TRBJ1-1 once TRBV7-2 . CASSLARGGTEAFF TGTGCCAGCAGCTTAGCGCGGGGTGGGACTGAAGCTTTCTTT
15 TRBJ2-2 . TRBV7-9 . CASTDGLRNTGELFF TGTGCCAGCACCGACGGGTTGAGGAACACCGGGGAGCTGTTTTTT
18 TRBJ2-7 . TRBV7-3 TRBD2 CASSLMWEGGTSGYEQYF TGTGCCAGCAGCTTAATGTGGGAGGGGGGGACTAGCGGGTACGAGCAGTACTTC
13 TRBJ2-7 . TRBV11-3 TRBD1 CASSTGTGNEQYF TGTGCCAGCAGCACCGGGACAGGAAACGAGCAGTACTTC
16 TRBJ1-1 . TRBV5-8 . CASSLMGLAAGRQAFF TGTGCCAGCAGCTTAATGGGGCTGGCGGCAGGAAGGCAAGCTTTCTTT
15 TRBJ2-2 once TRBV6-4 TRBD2 CASSTLAGATGELFF TGTGCCAGCAGTACACTAGCGGGAGCTACCGGGGAGCTGTTTTTT
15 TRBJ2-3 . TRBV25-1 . CASSGSYRFTDTQYF TGTGCCAGCAGTGGATCCTACAGATTCACAGATACGCAGTATTTT
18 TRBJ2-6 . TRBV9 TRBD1 CASSVTGDPVEGANVLTF TGTGCCAGCAGCGTGACAGGGGACCCGGTGGAAGGGGCCAACGTCCTGACTTTC
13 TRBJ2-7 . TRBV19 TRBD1 CASSRQGAYEQYF TGTGCCAGTAGCCGACAGGGGGCCTACGAGCAGTACTTC
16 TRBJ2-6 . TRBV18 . CASSPGGSSGANVLTF TGTGCCAGCTCACCAGGGGGGAGCTCTGGGGCCAACGTCCTGACTTTC
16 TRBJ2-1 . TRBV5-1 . CASSAGLLQFYNEQFF TGCGCCAGCAGCGCGGGACTCCTCCAGTTCTACAATGAGCAGTTCTTC
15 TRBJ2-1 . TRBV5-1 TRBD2 CASSSSGSRYNEQFF TGCGCCAGCAGCTCTAGCGGGAGCCGCTATAATGAGCAGTTCTTC
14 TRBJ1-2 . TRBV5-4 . CASSLSAGALGYTF TGTGCCAGCAGCTTGTCGGCAGGGGCCCTTGGCTACACCTTC
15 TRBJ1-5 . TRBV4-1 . CASSQVPGDNQPQHF TGCGCCAGCAGCCAGGTACCGGGAGACAATCAGCCCCAGCATTTT
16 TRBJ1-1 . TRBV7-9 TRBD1 CSSSSGGQGTNTEAFF TGTTCCAGCAGCTCCGGGGGACAGGGGACCAACACTGAAGCTTTCTTT
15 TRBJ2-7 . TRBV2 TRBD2 CASSDSGRASYEQYF TGTGCCAGCAGTGACAGCGGGAGGGCCTCCTACGAGCAGTACTTC
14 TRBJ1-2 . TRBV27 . CASSPDFRNYGYTF TGTGCCAGCAGTCCCGACTTTCGGAACTATGGCTACACCTTC
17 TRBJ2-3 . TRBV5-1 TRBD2 CASSLVISGTAPDTQYF TGCGCCAGCAGCTTGGTAATTAGCGGGACCGCCCCCGATACGCAGTATTTT
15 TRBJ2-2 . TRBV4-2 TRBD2 CASRKAGEGTGELFF TGTGCCAGCAGGAAAGCGGGAGAGGGAACCGGGGAGCTGTTTTTT
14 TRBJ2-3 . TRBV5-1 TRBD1 CASSSGQITDTQYF TGCGCCAGCAGCTCGGGACAGATCACAGATACGCAGTATTTT
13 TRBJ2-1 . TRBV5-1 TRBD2 CASGGLAGNEQFF TGCGCCAGCGGCGGACTAGCGGGAAATGAGCAGTTCTTC
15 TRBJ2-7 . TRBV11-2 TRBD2 CASSSLAGVAYEQYF TGTGCCAGCAGCTCTCTAGCGGGAGTTGCCTACGAGCAGTACTTC
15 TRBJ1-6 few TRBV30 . CAWTGAIAYNSPLHF TGTGCCTGGACAGGGGCTATTGCCTATAATTCACCCCTCCACTTT
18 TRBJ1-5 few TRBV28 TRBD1 CASSLQAGTGGYGQPQHF TGTGCCAGCAGTCTCCAAGCGGGGACAGGGGGTTATGGTCAGCCCCAGCATTTT
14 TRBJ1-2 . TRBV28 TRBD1 CASRDQDREYGYTF TGTGCCAGCAGGGATCAGGACAGGGAATATGGCTACACCTTC
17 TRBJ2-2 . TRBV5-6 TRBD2 CASSPRMSGRNAGELFF TGTGCCAGCAGCCCCAGGATGAGCGGGAGAAATGCCGGGGAGCTGTTTTTT
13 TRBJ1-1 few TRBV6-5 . CASSYSGGTEAFF TGTGCCAGCAGTTACTCGGGGGGCACTGAAGCTTTCTTT
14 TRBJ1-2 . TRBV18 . CASSPKFAGDGYTF TGTGCCAGCTCACCAAAATTTGCAGGGGATGGCTACACCTTC
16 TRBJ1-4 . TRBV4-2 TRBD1 CASSQSSRTGSEKLFF TGTGCCAGCAGCCAATCTTCCCGGACAGGGAGTGAAAAACTGTTTTTT
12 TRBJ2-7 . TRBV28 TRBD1 CASRSQGRSLYF TGTGCCAGCAGATCACAGGGGCGCTCTCTGTACTTC
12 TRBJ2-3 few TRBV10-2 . CASGPGTDTQYF TGCGCCAGTGGCCCGGGAACAGATACGCAGTATTTT
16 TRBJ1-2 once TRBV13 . CASSLSPGQQRSGYTF TGTGCCAGCAGCCTCTCCCCGGGACAACAAAGGAGTGGCTACACCTTC
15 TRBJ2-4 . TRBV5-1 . CASSLEGLAKNIQYF TGCGCCAGCAGCCTGGAAGGACTAGCCAAAAACATTCAGTACTTC
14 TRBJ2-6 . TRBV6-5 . CASSGPSGANVLTF TGTGCCAGCAGTGGCCCTTCTGGGGCCAACGTCCTGACTTTC
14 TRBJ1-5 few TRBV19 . CASSMQQGTQPQHF TGTGCCAGTAGTATGCAACAGGGCACTCAGCCCCAGCATTTT
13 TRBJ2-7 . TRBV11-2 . CASSLSPSYEQYF TGTGCCAGCAGCTTAAGCCCTTCCTACGAGCAGTACTTC
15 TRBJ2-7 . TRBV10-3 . CAISDWGQASYGQYF TGTGCCATCAGTGATTGGGGGCAAGCTTCTTACGGGCAGTACTTC
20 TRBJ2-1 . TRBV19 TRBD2 CASSMGSGLAGGGPYNEQFF TGTGCCAGTAGTATGGGCTCCGGGCTAGCGGGAGGGGGTCCCTACAATGAGCAGTTCTTC
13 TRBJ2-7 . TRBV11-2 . CASSLERLNEQYF TGTGCCAGCAGCTTAGAACGACTAAACGAGCAGTACTTC
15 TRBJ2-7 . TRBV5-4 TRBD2 CASSPPGLASSEQYF TGTGCCAGCAGTCCACCGGGACTAGCGTCGAGCGAGCAGTACTTC
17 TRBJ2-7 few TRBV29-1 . CSVDGDGTQGGVYEQYF TGCAGCGTTGACGGCGACGGGACGCAAGGCGGGGTCTACGAGCAGTACTTC